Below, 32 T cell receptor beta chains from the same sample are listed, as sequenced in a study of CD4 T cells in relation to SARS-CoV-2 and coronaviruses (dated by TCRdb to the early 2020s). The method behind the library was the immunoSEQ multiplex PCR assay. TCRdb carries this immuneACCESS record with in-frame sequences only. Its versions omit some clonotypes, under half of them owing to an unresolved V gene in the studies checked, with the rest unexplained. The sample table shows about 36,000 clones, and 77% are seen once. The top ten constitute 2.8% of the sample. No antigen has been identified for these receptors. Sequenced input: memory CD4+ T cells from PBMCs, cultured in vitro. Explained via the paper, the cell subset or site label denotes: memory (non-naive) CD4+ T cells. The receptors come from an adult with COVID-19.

The CDR3 DNA is TGTGCCAGCAGCTTAGATCTAGCGAATGAGCAGTTCTTC. Encoded protein: CASSLDLANEQFF. The chain carries TRBV11-2 and TRBJ2-1; the D gene is possibly TRBD2 (6 bases). CDR1 SGHAT and CDR2 FQNNGV come from the germline V gene. V was clipped by 0 bases and J by 7 bases, with 7 bases between them. CDR3 length equals 13 residues.

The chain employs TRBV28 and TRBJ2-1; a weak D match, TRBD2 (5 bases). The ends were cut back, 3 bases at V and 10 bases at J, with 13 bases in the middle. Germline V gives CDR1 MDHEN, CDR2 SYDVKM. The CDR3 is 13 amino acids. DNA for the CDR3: TGTGCCAGCAGTTTTGGACTGGGCCTAGAGCAGTTCTTC. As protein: CASSFGLGLEQFF.

The CDR3 nucleotides are TGTGCCAGCAGTTCGCACGGAGACACCGGGGAGCTGTTTTTT. This sequence encodes CASSSHGDTGELFF. J is TRBJ2-2 and V is TRBV28; D uncertain. Germline V gene sequence: CDR1 MDHEN, CDR2 SYDVKM. Trimming pared 4 bases from V and 3 bases from J, leaving 9 bases between. The CDR3 runs 14 residues.

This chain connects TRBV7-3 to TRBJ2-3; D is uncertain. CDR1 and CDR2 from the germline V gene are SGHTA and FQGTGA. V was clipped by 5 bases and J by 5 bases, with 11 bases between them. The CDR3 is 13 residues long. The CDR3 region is CASSLGHQDTQYF. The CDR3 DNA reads TGTGCCAGCAGCCTAGGCCATCAAGATACGCAGTATTTT. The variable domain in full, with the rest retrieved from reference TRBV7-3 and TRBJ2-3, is GAGVSQTPSNKVTEKGKYVELRCDPISGHTALYWYRQSLGQGPEFLIYFQGTGAADDSGLPNDRFFAVRPEGSVSTLKIQRTERGDSAVYLCASSLGHQDTQYFGPGTRLTVL.

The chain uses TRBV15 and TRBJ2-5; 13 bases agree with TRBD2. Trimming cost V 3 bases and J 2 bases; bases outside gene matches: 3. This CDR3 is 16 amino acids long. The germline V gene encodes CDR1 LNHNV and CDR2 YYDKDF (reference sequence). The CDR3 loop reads CATSRGTSGTQETQYF. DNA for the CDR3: TGTGCCACCAGCAGGGGGACTAGCGGGACTCAAGAGACCCAGTACTTC.

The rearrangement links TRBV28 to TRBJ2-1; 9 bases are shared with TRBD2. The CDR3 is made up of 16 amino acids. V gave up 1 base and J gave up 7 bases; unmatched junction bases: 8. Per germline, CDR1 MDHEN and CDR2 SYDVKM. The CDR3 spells CASSLFAGGLLNEQFF. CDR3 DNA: TGTGCCAGCAGTTTATTTGCGGGAGGGCTCTTGAATGAGCAGTTCTTC. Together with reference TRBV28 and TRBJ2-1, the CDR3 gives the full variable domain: DVKVTQSSRYLVKRTGEKVFLECVQDMDHENMFWYRQDPGLGLRLIYFSYDVKMKEKGDIPEGYSVSREKKERFSLILESASTNQTSMYLCASSLFAGGLLNEQFFGPGTRLTVL.

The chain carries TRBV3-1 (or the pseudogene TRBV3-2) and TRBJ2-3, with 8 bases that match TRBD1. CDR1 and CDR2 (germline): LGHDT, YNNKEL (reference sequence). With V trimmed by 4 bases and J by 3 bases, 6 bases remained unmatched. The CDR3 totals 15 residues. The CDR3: CASSPQGARTDTQYF. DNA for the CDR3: TGTGCCAGCAGCCCGCAGGGGGCGAGGACAGATACGCAGTATTTT.

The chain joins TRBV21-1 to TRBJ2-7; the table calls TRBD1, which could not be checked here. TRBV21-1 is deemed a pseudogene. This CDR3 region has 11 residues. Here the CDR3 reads CASSKGGQGNF. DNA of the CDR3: TGTGCCAGCAGCAAAGGGGGGCAGGGTAACTTC.

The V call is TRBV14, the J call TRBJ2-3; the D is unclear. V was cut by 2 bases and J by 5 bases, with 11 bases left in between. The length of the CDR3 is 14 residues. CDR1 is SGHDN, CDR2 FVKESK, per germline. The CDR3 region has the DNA TGTGCCAGCAGCCAAAGGAGACTTGGAGATACGCAGTATTTT. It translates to CASSQRRLGDTQYF.

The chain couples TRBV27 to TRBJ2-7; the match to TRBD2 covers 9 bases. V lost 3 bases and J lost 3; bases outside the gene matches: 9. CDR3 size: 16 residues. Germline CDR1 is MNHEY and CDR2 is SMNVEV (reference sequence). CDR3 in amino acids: CASSLSGGTGNYEQYF. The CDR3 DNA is TGTGCCAGCAGTTTGAGCGGGGGGACGGGAAACTACGAGCAGTACTTC.

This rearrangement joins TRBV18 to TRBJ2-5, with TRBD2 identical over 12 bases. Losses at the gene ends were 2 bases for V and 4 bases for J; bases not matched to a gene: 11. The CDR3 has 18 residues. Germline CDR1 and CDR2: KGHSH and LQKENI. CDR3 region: CASSPYRLAGVFLETQYF. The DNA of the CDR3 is TGTGCCAGCTCACCATATCGACTAGCGGGAGTTTTTCTAGAGACCCAGTACTTC.

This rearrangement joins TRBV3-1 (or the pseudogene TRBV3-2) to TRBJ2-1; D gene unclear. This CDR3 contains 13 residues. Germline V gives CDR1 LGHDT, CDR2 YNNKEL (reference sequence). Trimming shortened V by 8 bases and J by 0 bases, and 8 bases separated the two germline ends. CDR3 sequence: CASRRSSYNEQFF. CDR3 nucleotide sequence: TGTGCCAGCCGCAGAAGCTCCTACAATGAGCAGTTCTTC.

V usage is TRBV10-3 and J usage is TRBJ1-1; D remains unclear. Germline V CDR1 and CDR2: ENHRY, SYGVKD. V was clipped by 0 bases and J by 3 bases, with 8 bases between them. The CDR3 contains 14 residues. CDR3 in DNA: TGTGCCATCAGTGAGTCGGAGGGCTACACTGAAGCTTTCTTT. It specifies CAISESEGYTEAFF.

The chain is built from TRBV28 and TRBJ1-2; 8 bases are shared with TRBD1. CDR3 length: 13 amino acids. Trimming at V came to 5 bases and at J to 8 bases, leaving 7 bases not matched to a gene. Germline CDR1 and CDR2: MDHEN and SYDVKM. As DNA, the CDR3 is TGTGCCAGCAGTACCCCAGGGGGCGGAGGCTACACCTTC. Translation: CASSTPGGGGYTF.

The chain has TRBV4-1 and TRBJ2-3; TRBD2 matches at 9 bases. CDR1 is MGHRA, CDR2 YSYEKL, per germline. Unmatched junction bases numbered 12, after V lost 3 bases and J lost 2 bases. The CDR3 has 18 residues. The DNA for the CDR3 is TGCGCCAGCAGCCACCCCCGAGTAGCGGGAGAGCCCACAGATACGCAGTATTTT. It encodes CASSHPRVAGEPTDTQYF.

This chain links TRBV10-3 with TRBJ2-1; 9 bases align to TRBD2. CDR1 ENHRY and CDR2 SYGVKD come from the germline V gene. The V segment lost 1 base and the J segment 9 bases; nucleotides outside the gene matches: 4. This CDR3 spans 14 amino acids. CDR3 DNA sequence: TGTGCCATCAGTGAGTTTAGCGGGAGTGGTGAGCAGTTCTTC. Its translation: CAISEFSGSGEQFF.

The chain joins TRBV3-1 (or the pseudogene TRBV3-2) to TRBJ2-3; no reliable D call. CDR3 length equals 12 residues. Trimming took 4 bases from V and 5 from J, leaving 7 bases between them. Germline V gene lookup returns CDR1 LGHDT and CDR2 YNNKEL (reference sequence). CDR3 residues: CASSRAGDTQYF. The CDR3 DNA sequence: TGTGCCAGCAGCCGGGCTGGAGATACGCAGTATTTT.

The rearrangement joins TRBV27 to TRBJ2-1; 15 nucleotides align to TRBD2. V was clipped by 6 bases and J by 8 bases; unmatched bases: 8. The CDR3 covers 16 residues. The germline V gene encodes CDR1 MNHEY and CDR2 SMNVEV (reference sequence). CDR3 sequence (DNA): TGTGCCAGCAGCGGACTAGCGGGAGGGATTTGGGATGAGCAGTTCTTC. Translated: CASSGLAGGIWDEQFF.

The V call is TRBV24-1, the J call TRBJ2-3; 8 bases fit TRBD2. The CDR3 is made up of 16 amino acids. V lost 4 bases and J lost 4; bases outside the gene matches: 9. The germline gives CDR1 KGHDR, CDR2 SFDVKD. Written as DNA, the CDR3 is TGTGCCACCAGTGACCCTAAGCGGGAGTTGTCAGATACGCAGTATTTT. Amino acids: CATSDPKRELSDTQYF.

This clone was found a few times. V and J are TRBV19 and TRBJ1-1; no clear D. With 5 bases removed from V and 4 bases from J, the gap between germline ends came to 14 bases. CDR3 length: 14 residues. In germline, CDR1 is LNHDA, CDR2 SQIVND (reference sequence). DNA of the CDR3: TGTGCCAGTAGTTCCGGGAGGAGTGTCACTGAAGCTTTCTTT. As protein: CASSSGRSVTEAFF.

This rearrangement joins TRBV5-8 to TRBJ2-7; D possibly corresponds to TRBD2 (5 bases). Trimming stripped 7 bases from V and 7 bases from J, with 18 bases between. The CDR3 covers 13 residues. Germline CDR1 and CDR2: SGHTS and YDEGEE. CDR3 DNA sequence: TGTGCCAGCCGTACGGGCGGGTGGAAAGAGCAGTACTTC. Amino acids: CASRTGGWKEQYF.

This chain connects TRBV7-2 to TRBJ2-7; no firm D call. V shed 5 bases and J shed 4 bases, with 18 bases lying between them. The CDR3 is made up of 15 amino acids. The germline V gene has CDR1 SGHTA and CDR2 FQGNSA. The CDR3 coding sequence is TGTGCCAGCAGCCTCATGGTGACATACGAATACGAGCAGTACTTC. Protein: CASSLMVTYEYEQYF. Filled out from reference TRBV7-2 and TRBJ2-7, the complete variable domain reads GAGVSQSPSNKVTEKGKDVELRCDPISGHTALYWYRQSLGQGLEFLIYFQGNSAPDKSGLPSDRFSAERTGGSVSTLTIQRTQQEDSAVYLCASSLMVTYEYEQYFGPGTRLTVT.

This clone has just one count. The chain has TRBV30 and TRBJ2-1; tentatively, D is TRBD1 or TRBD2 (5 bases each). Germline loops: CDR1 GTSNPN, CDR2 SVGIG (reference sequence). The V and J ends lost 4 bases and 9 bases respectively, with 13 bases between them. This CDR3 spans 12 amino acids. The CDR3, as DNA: TGTGCCTGGAAAAAGGGGCGGGTTGAGCAGTTCTTC. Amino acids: CAWKKGRVEQFF.

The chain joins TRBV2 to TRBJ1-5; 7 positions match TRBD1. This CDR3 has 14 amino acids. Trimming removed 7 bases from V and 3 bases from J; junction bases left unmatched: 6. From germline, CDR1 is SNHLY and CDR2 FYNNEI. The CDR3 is CASKYGQANQPQHF. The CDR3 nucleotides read TGTGCCAGCAAATATGGACAGGCCAATCAGCCCCAGCATTTT.

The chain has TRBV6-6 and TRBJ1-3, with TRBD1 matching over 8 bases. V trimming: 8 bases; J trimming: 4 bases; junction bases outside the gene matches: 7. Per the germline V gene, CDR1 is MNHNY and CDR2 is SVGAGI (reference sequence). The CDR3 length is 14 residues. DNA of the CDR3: TGTGCCAGCTCCCAAGGACAGGGAGGAAACACCATATATTTT. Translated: CASSQGQGGNTIYF.

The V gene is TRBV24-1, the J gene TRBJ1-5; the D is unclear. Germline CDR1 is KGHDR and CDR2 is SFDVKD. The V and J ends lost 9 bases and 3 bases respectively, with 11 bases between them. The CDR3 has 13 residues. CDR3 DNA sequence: TGTGCCACCCGCCAAAGCCCCAATCAGCCCCAGCATTTT. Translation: CATRQSPNQPQHF.

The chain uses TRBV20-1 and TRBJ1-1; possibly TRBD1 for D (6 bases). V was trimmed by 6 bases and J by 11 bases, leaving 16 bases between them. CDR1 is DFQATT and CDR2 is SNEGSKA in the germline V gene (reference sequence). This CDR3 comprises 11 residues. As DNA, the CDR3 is TGCAGTGCGAATCAGGGGCGCGGGGCTTTCTTT. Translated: CSANQGRGAFF.

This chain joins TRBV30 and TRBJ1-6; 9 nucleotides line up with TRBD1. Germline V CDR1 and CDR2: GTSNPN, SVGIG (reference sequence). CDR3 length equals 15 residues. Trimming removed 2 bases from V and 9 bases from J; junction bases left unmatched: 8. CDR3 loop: CAWSYAGTGLSPLHF. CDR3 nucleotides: TGTGCCTGGAGTTACGCCGGGACAGGGCTTTCACCCCTCCACTTT.

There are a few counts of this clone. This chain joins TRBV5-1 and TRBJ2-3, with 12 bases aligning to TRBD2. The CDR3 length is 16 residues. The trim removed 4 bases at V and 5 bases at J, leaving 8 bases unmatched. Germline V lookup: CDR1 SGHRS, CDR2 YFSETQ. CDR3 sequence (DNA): TGCGCCAGCAGCAAACTAGCGGGAGGAGGAATAGATACGCAGTATTTT. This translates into CASSKLAGGGIDTQYF. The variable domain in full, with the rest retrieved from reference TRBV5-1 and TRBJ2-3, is KAGVTQTPRYLIKTRGQQVTLSCSPISGHRSVSWYQQTPGQGLQFLFEYFSETQRNKGNFPGRFSGRQFSNSRSEMNVSTLELGDSALYLCASSKLAGGGIDTQYFGPGTRLTVL.

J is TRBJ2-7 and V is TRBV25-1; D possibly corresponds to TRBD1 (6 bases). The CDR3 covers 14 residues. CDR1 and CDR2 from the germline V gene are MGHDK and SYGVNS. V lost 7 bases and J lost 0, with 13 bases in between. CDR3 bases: TGTGCCAGCACTCCGACAGGTAACTCCTACGAGCAGTACTTC. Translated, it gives CASTPTGNSYEQYF.

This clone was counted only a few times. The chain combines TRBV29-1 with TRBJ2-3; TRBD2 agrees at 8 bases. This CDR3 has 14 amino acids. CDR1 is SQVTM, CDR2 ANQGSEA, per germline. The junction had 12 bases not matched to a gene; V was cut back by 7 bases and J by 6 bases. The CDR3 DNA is TGCAGCGGGGAGGTGGGAGCGGGGGCGGATACGCAGTATTTT. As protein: CSGEVGAGADTQYF.

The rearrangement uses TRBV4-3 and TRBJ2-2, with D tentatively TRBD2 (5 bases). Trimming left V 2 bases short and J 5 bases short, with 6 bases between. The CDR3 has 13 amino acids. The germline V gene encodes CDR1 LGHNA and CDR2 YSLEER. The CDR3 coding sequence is TGCGCCAGCAGCCAATCGGGAACCGGGGAGCTGTTTTTT. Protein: CASSQSGTGELFF.